A single sample gave rise to the 3 T cell receptor beta chains below, sequenced in a study of blood T cell repertoires in COVID-19 (TCRdb year 2020). Library method: the immunoSEQ multiplex PCR assay. TCRdb obtained this table from immuneACCESS and retained in-frame rearrangements with V and J assigned. These tables miss some clones; where compared with another copy, unresolved V genes account for less than half of the shortfall, and the remainder is unexplained. Recorded for this sample are some 700,000 clones; approximately 90% of them occurred a single time. Of the sample, around 0.3% is held by the ten largest clones. Sequenced material: peripheral blood. The receptors derive from a woman aged 18-29 years with acute or convalescent COVID-19.

V gene TRBV27 combines with J gene TRBJ1-4; perhaps TRBD1 as D (6 bases). CDR1 and CDR2 from the germline V gene are MNHEY and SMNVEV (reference sequence). Trimming pared 8 bases from V and 0 bases from J, leaving 10 bases between. This CDR3 contains 14 residues. The CDR3 region is CASRGAATNEKLFF. The DNA for the CDR3 is TGTGCCAGCCGGGGGGCCGCAACTAATGAAAAACTGTTTTTT.

This clone appeared a single time. Other nucleotide sequences in the sample specify the same CDR3. This rearrangement joins TRBV18 to TRBJ2-7; D is possibly TRBD2 (6 bases). V was clipped by 0 bases and J by 4 bases, with 7 bases between them. Germline V gene sequence: CDR1 KGHSH, CDR2 LQKENI. The CDR3 loop spans 13 amino acids. CDR3 sequence reads: CASSPPGTYEQYF. CDR3 sequence (DNA): TGTGCCAGCTCACCACCCGGGACTTACGAGCAGTACTTC.

The J gene is TRBJ2-3, the V gene TRBV7-9; D is perhaps TRBD1 (5 bases). The length of the CDR3 is 13 residues. Trimming removed 5 bases at V and 4 bases at J, with 10 bases between. Germline loops: CDR1 SEHNR, CDR2 FQNEAQ (reference sequence). The CDR3 region has the DNA TGTGCCAGCAGCCTTTCCAGGGCAGATACGCAGTATTTT. Translated: CASSLSRADTQYF. Looking up the rest from reference TRBV7-9 and TRBJ2-3 gives the full variable domain: DTGVSQNPRHKITKRGQNVTFRCDPISEHNRLYWYRQTLGQGPEFLTYFQNEAQLEKSRLLSDRFSAERPKGSFSTLEIQRTEQGDSAMYLCASSLSRADTQYFGPGTRLTVL.